The 15 T cell receptor beta chains reported below all come from one sample, sequenced in a study of shared clonotypes between healthy human individuals. The protocol was immunoSEQ multiplex PCR, while the TCRdb copy is restricted to in-frame clones and leaves out a portion. The data hold under 1,900,000 clones, with approximately 98.5% observed a single time. Sequencing was performed on naive CD4+ T cells sorted from blood. This sample's subset: CD45RA+ positively selected. Every receptor here comes from a man aged 25-45 years in good health.

The V and J genes are TRBV6-5 and TRBJ2-7, with 7 bases matching TRBD1. The junction had 6 bases not matched to a gene; V was cut back by 2 bases and J by 5 bases. The CDR3 is 14 amino acids. Germline loops: CDR1 MNHEY, CDR2 SVGAGI. The CDR3 coding sequence is TGTGCCAGCAGTTACGGGGACAGACGCCACGAGCAGTACTTC. Its translation is CASSYGDRRHEQYF.

The genes are TRBV7-9 and TRBJ1-5, with D perhaps TRBD1 (6 bases). The V end was cut by 3 bases, the J end by 4 bases, with 13 bases between. CDR3 length: 15 amino acids. CDR1 SEHNR and CDR2 FQNEAQ come from the germline V gene (reference sequence). The CDR3 region has the DNA TGTGCCAGCAGCTTTGGACAGACTCAAAATCAGCCCCAGCATTTT. Its translation is CASSFGQTQNQPQHF.

The J gene is TRBJ2-3, the V gene TRBV7-3; TRBD1 or TRBD2 may be the D gene (6 bases each). Trimming cost V 4 bases and J 4 bases, with 21 bases left between them. The CDR3 runs to 17 residues. Looked up from germline, CDR1 is SGHTA and CDR2 is FQGTGA. CDR3 bases: TGTGCCAGCAGCTCACTAGGGGGGCGAGGTAGGGCAGATACGCAGTATTTT. It yields the protein CASSSLGGRGRADTQYF.

This chain uses TRBV18 with TRBJ1-5, with D perhaps matching TRBD1 (6 bases). Germline V lookup: CDR1 KGHSH, CDR2 LQKENI. The CDR3 runs to 13 residues. V was trimmed by 6 bases and J by 6 bases, leaving 12 bases between them. The CDR3 DNA follows: TGTGCCAGCTCTCAGGGGTTCGCTCAGCCCCAGCATTTT. It encodes CASSQGFAQPQHF.

J is TRBJ2-1 and V is TRBV7-3; 11 bases map to TRBD1. This CDR3 spans 16 amino acids. Trimming cost V 5 bases and J 2 bases; bases outside gene matches: 5. Germline V gives CDR1 SGHTA, CDR2 FQGTGA. The CDR3 region is CASSRDRGATYNEQFF. CDR3 nucleotide sequence: TGTGCCAGCAGCCGGGACAGGGGGGCAACCTACAATGAGCAGTTCTTC.

This clone was found once. The chain employs TRBV5-4 and TRBJ2-1; 11 bases line up with TRBD2. V lost 8 bases, J lost 3 bases, and 1 base stayed unmatched. This CDR3 has 13 amino acids. Germline V CDR1 and CDR2: SGHNT, YYREEE (reference sequence). The CDR3 is CASSGRDYNEQFF. DNA for the CDR3: TGTGCCAGTAGCGGGAGGGACTACAATGAGCAGTTCTTC.

The chain is built from TRBV28 and TRBJ2-1, with D maybe TRBD2 (6 bases). The germline gives CDR1 MDHEN, CDR2 SYDVKM. This CDR3 region has 16 residues. V dropped 5 bases and J dropped 7 bases, with 21 bases sitting between them. The CDR3 coding sequence is TGTGCCAGCAGTCTCCCCGGAGGGGAAAGCTATAATGAGCAGTTCTTC. Protein product: CASSLPGGESYNEQFF.

As to this clone: Different DNA sequences within this sample yield the same CDR3. The chain carries TRBV19 and TRBJ2-2; D not resolved. The length of the CDR3 is 12 residues. V was trimmed by 4 bases and J by 6 bases, leaving 6 bases between them. The germline CDR1 and CDR2 sequences are LNHDA and SQIVND (reference sequence). CDR3 loop: CASSTIAGELFF. Written as DNA, the CDR3 is TGTGCCAGTAGTACGATAGCCGGGGAGCTGTTTTTT.

The chain links TRBV7-8 to TRBJ2-1; the D is unclear. The CDR3 runs 17 residues. From germline, CDR1 is SGHVS and CDR2 FQNEAQ. The ends were cut back, 1 base at V and 0 bases at J, with 13 bases in the middle. The CDR3 loop is CASSLDLGFSSYNEQFF. In DNA form, the CDR3 reads TGTGCCAGCAGCTTAGATTTAGGCTTTAGCTCCTACAATGAGCAGTTCTTC.

The chain couples TRBV10-1 to TRBJ1-2, with D unresolved. The V gene lost 0 bases and the J gene lost 4 bases, with 9 bases spanning the gap. The CDR3 spans 14 residues. Germline assignment: CDR1 WNHNN and CDR2 SYGVQD (reference sequence). CDR3 DNA: TGCGCCAGCAGTGAGTCAGGCAGACCCTATGGCTACACCTTC. It yields the protein CASSESGRPYGYTF.

With respect to this clone: The sample carries other DNA sequences with the same CDR3. This chain uses TRBV28 with TRBJ2-7; D gene unclear. Per germline, CDR1 MDHEN and CDR2 SYDVKM. The CDR3 is made up of 12 amino acids. With 1 base removed from V and 6 bases from J, the gap between germline ends came to 7 bases. CDR3 residues: CASSLLSGEQYF. The CDR3 DNA reads TGTGCCAGCAGTTTATTGAGTGGCGAGCAGTACTTC.

The chain couples TRBV6-1 to TRBJ2-7; D is unresolved. Germline V lookup: CDR1 MNHNS, CDR2 SASEGT. The CDR3 is 10 residues long. Trimming took 2 bases from V and 7 from J, leaving 3 bases between them. The CDR3 bases are TGTGCCAGCAGTGAAAGGGAGCAGTACTTC. The encoded protein is CASSEREQYF.

As regards this clone: Additional DNA sequences in this sample encode the identical CDR3. The chain has TRBV10-3 and TRBJ2-1, with D perhaps matching TRBD2 (6 bases). Deletions cut 0 bases from V and 5 bases from J, with 8 bases between. CDR3 length: 14 residues. The V gene's germline CDR1 is ENHRY and CDR2 SYGVKD. The CDR3 DNA is TGTGCCATCAGTGAGTCCGGCGGGAACAATGAGCAGTTCTTC. Residues: CAISESGGNNEQFF.

V is TRBV5-1 and J is TRBJ2-7; D gene ambiguous. The germline CDR1 and CDR2 sequences are SGHRS and YFSETQ. CDR3 size: 14 residues. Trimming stripped 3 bases from V and 1 base from J, with 11 bases between. The CDR3 here is CASSSDGPSYEQYF. Here the CDR3 DNA reads TGCGCCAGCAGCTCAGACGGCCCTTCCTACGAGCAGTACTTC.

The chain joins TRBV4-3 to TRBJ2-3, with TRBD2 identical over 11 bases. V trimming: 4 bases; J trimming: 2 bases; junction bases outside the gene matches: 5. CDR1 LGHNA and CDR2 YSLEER come from the germline V gene. CDR3 size: 16 residues. CDR3: CASSPGLAGITDTQYF. The CDR3 region has the DNA TGCGCCAGCAGCCCCGGACTAGCGGGTATCACAGATACGCAGTATTTT.